This entry lists 19 T cell receptor beta chains sequenced from one sample in a study of shared clonotypes between healthy human individuals. Naive-designated CD8 cells lacked CD45RO, were positively enriched for CCR7, and omitted terminally differentiated effector memory CD45RA+ cells. TCRdb's table, derived via immunoSEQ multiplex PCR, lists solely in-frame clones and lacks some. The table includes approximately 840,000 clones, about 97% detected once. Sequences were obtained from naive CD8+ T cells sorted from blood. All receptors come from a man aged 30 to 45 in good health.

The V gene is TRBV19, the J gene TRBJ2-7, with D perhaps TRBD2 (5 bases). This CDR3 is built from 14 residues. The ends were cut back, 8 bases at V and 2 bases at J, with 16 bases in the middle. Germline V lookup: CDR1 LNHDA, CDR2 SQIVND (reference sequence). The CDR3 DNA is TGTGCCAGTTCCCCCGTGGGAGCTGCCTACGAGCAGTACTTC. Protein product: CASSPVGAAYEQYF.

The chain couples TRBV4-3 to TRBJ2-7, with D possibly being TRBD1 (6 bases). The CDR3 is made up of 16 amino acids. Per the germline V gene, CDR1 is LGHNA and CDR2 is YSLEER. V lost 1 base, J lost 3 bases, and 16 bases lay in between. The DNA for the CDR3 is TGCGCCAGCAGCCAAGGACGAGGGGGAGTGGGCTACGAGCAGTACTTC. Translated, it gives CASSQGRGGVGYEQYF.

The rearrangement links TRBV27 to TRBJ2-3; the D is unclear. Germline V gene data show CDR1 as MNHEY and CDR2 as SMNVEV (reference sequence). There are 15 residues in the CDR3. V was clipped by 5 bases and J by 1 base, with 13 bases between them. CDR3 amino acids: CASSRVRTRTDTQYF. The CDR3 nucleotides are TGTGCCAGCAGTAGAGTGCGTACCCGCACAGATACGCAGTATTTT.

This rearrangement joins TRBV11-2 to TRBJ2-3, with 10 bases aligning to TRBD1. Trimming took 3 bases from V and 4 from J; bases not matched to a gene: 4. Germline V gene lookup returns CDR1 SGHAT and CDR2 FQNNGV. This CDR3 contains 15 residues. The CDR3 reads CASSFRDRGADTQYF. CDR3 DNA sequence: TGTGCCAGCAGCTTCCGGGACAGGGGTGCAGATACGCAGTATTTT. Using reference TRBV11-2 and TRBJ2-3 for the parts outside the CDR3, the full variable domain is EAGVAQSPRYKIIEKRQSVAFWCNPISGHATLYWYQQILGQGPKLLIQFQNNGVVDDSQLPKDRFSAERLKGVDSTLKIQPAKLEDSAVYLCASSFRDRGADTQYFGPGTRLTVL.

V and J are TRBV10-1 and TRBJ2-7; 8 nucleotides match TRBD1. This CDR3 comprises 13 residues. Germline values: CDR1 WNHNN, CDR2 SYGVQD (reference sequence). Trimming took 4 bases from V and 7 from J; bases not matched to a gene: 6. The CDR3 nucleotides are TGCGCCAGCAGTGGGACAGGGTTGGGGGAGCAGTACTTC. It codes for CASSGTGLGEQYF.

The chain recombines TRBV2 with TRBJ2-7; D remains ambiguous. The germline V gene encodes CDR1 SNHLY and CDR2 FYNNEI. The V gene lost 0 bases and the J gene lost 2 bases, with 5 bases spanning the gap. This CDR3 contains 13 residues. Here the CDR3 DNA reads TGTGCCAGCAGTGAAGCGCGTCCCTACGAGCAGTACTTC. Protein product: CASSEARPYEQYF.

This clone was seen a single time. V is TRBV19 and J is TRBJ2-1; TRBD2 aligns across 13 bases. Germline CDR1 and CDR2: LNHDA and SQIVND (reference sequence). The CDR3 spans 15 residues. Losses at the gene ends were 2 bases for V and 10 bases for J; bases not matched to a gene: 5. In nucleotides, the CDR3 is TGTGCCAGTAGTATATATACTAGCGGGAGGGGGGAGCAGTTCTTC. Translating gives CASSIYTSGRGEQFF.

This rearrangement joins TRBV29-1 to TRBJ2-7; D is possibly TRBD2 (5 bases). Between the trimmed V and J ends, which lost 8 bases and 0 bases, there was a span of 17 bases. In germline, CDR1 is SQVTM, CDR2 ANQGSEA. The CDR3 covers 14 residues. The CDR3 here is CSIYGLQGSYEQYF. CDR3 DNA: TGCAGCATATACGGACTGCAAGGCTCCTACGAGCAGTACTTC.

The V and J genes are TRBV7-6 and TRBJ2-1; D is uncertain. In germline, CDR1 is SGHVS, CDR2 FNYEAQ. V was clipped by 7 bases and J by 4 bases, with 8 bases between them. The CDR3 spans 12 residues. CDR3 nucleotides: TGTGCCAGCACGGGTGGGTACAATGAGCAGTTCTTC. This gives the protein CASTGGYNEQFF.

The count of this clone is one. The J gene is TRBJ1-1, the V gene TRBV7-9; D may be TRBD1 (5 bases). The CDR3 length is 15 residues. Germline lookup yields CDR1 SEHNR and CDR2 FQNEAQ (reference sequence). V was clipped by 5 bases and J by 7 bases, with 20 bases between them. The CDR3 loop is CASSPVMRGLSEAFF. DNA for the CDR3: TGTGCCAGCAGCCCGGTTATGCGGGGGTTGAGTGAAGCTTTCTTT.

This chain joins TRBV28 and TRBJ1-2, with TRBD1 matching over 8 bases. V gave up 6 bases and J gave up 4 bases; unmatched junction bases: 10. Germline CDR1 reads MDHEN; CDR2 reads SYDVKM. This CDR3 is built from 15 residues. CDR3 in DNA: TGTGCCAGCAGGGACGGACAGGGAGGTGTCTATGGCTACACCTTC. Translated: CASRDGQGGVYGYTF.

The V call is TRBV4-2, the J call TRBJ2-7, with TRBD2 identical over 8 bases. The CDR3 sequence is 15 residues long. CDR1 and CDR2 from the germline V gene are LGHNA and YNFKEQ. With 1 base clipped from V and 4 bases from J, the junction kept 6 bases outside the gene matches. CDR3 coding DNA: TGTGCCAGCAGCCAAGCTGCGTCGGGGGGGTACGAGCAGTACTTC. Translation gives CASSQAASGGYEQYF.

The V call is TRBV5-6, the J call TRBJ2-1, with TRBD2 matching over 12 bases. Germline CDR1 SGHDT, CDR2 YYEEEE. CDR3 size: 16 residues. With 3 bases clipped from V and 7 bases from J, the junction kept 8 bases outside the gene matches. The CDR3 sequence is CASSWGRTSGANEQFF. CDR3 DNA: TGTGCCAGCAGCTGGGGGCGGACTAGCGGGGCGAATGAGCAGTTCTTC.

V is TRBV27 and J is TRBJ2-1; 7 nucleotides agree with TRBD2. Germline CDR1 reads MNHEY; CDR2 reads SMNVEV (reference sequence). With 4 bases clipped from V and 10 bases from J, the junction kept 7 bases outside the gene matches. The CDR3 runs to 13 residues. The CDR3 region is CASSSLSLAEQFF. Here the CDR3 DNA reads TGTGCCAGCAGTTCCCTCTCACTAGCGGAGCAGTTCTTC.

The chain employs TRBV7-9 and TRBJ1-2; D ambiguous. V shed 5 bases and J shed 6 bases, with 4 bases lying between them. Germline V gene lookup returns CDR1 SEHNR and CDR2 FQNEAQ (reference sequence). The CDR3 totals 10 residues. CDR3 sequence: CASSRDGYTF. The CDR3 coding sequence is TGTGCCAGCAGCCGAGATGGCTACACCTTC. The full variable domain, its missing parts supplied by reference TRBV7-9 and TRBJ1-2, is DTGVSQNPRHKITKRGQNVTFRCDPISEHNRLYWYRQTLGQGPEFLTYFQNEAQLEKSRLLSDRFSAERPKGSFSTLEIQRTEQGDSAMYLCASSRDGYTFGSGTRLTVV.

CDR3 sequence (DNA): TGTGCCAGCAGCTTGGGGACAACCTACAATGAGCAGTTCTTC. This encodes CASSLGTTYNEQFF. The rearrangement links TRBV7-2 to TRBJ2-1; tentatively, D is TRBD1 (6 bases). Germline CDR1 and CDR2: SGHTA and FQGNSA. The CDR3 covers 14 residues. The V end was cut by 3 bases, the J end by 2 bases, with 8 bases between.

This clone was detected once. Additional DNA sequences in this sample encode the identical CDR3. The chain joins TRBV7-2 to TRBJ2-3; D gene ambiguous. Per germline, CDR1 SGHTA and CDR2 FQGNSA. V dropped 5 bases and J dropped 0 bases, with 3 bases sitting between them. This CDR3 has 12 amino acids. The CDR3 loop reads CASSPSTDTQYF. For the CDR3, the DNA is TGTGCCAGCAGCCCCAGCACAGATACGCAGTATTTT.

The chain has TRBV28 and TRBJ1-5; D call uncertain. Germline values: CDR1 MDHEN, CDR2 SYDVKM. The V gene lost 11 bases and the J gene lost 2 bases, with 19 bases spanning the gap. The CDR3 is 15 residues long. The CDR3 is CAGNKGDAGNQPQHF. In nucleotides, the CDR3 is TGTGCCGGAAACAAGGGAGACGCGGGCAATCAGCCCCAGCATTTT.

The rearrangement uses TRBV27 and TRBJ1-5; possibly TRBD1 for D (6 bases). V was cut by 2 bases and J by 6 bases, with 17 bases left in between. Looked up from germline, CDR1 is MNHEY and CDR2 is SMNVEV (reference sequence). This CDR3 region has 16 residues. CDR3 bases: TGTGCCAGCAGTTTAGGGGCAGGGGAGTTGGGTCAGCCCCAGCATTTT. Protein sequence: CASSLGAGELGQPQHF.